These 25 T cell receptor beta chains came from one sample sequenced in a study of coeliac disease. Points from the study as a whole: In active celiac disease, intraepithelial and lamina propria TRB and TRG repertoires were less clonal than controls.

Sequencing used immunoSEQ multiplex PCR; TCRdb keeps in-frame clones, though not all of them. The data show roughly 4,200 clones, 61% seen once. For these TCRs, the target antigens are not known. The sequenced sample was intraepithelial lymphocytes from the gut. All receptors derive from a man between 65 and 79 years old with active celiac disease.

The chain carries TRBV7-9 and TRBJ2-6; TRBD1 might be the D (5 bases). The CDR3 is 18 amino acids. Germline V CDR1 and CDR2: SEHNR, FQNEAQ (reference sequence). V shed 1 base and J shed 0 bases, with 13 bases lying between them. The CDR3 DNA is TGTGCCAGCAGCTTAGGGCAGGGTAGATTCTCTGGGGCCAACGTCCTGACTTTC. It is translated as CASSLGQGRFSGANVLTF.

The chain recombines TRBV6-6 with TRBJ1-4, with TRBD1 as a possible D gene (5 bases). Germline assignment: CDR1 MNHNY and CDR2 SVGAGI (reference sequence). The V end lost 5 bases, the J end lost 11 bases, and 12 bases lay between the germline ends. The CDR3 runs 12 residues. CDR3 bases: TGTGCCAGCAGTCGGGGGACTTTTAAACTGTTTTTT. Translated: CASSRGTFKLFF.

This clone turned up a few times. The rearrangement joins TRBV13 to TRBJ1-2, with 9 bases lining up with TRBD1. Per germline, CDR1 PRHDT and CDR2 FYEKMQ (reference sequence). The trim removed 5 bases at V and 5 bases at J, leaving 9 bases unmatched. This CDR3 region has 15 residues. This CDR3 reads CASSPGTGRWYGYTF. The CDR3 bases are TGTGCCAGCAGCCCGGGGACAGGGAGGTGGTATGGCTACACCTTC.

The genes are TRBV7-8 and TRBJ2-7; 13 nucleotides match TRBD2. Unmatched junction bases numbered 8, after V lost 5 bases and J lost 7 bases. This CDR3 is 15 amino acids long. Germline CDR1 reads SGHVS; CDR2 reads FQNEAQ. CDR3 in DNA: TGTGCCAGCAGCCCTGGACTAGCGGGAGTATATGAGCAGTACTTC. The encoded protein is CASSPGLAGVYEQYF.

The chain uses TRBV9 and TRBJ2-5; 10 bases line up with TRBD2. The DNA end favors TRBJ2-7, so the J call may be wrong. The CDR3 runs 14 residues. Germline-derived CDR1 and CDR2 are SGDLS and YYNGEE. The CDR3 region is CASTAGGPGDEQYF. The CDR3 DNA follows: TGTGCCAGCACAGCGGGAGGGCCCGGGGACGAGCAGTACTTC.

The CDR3 spells CAISDGAEYGYTF. CDR3 DNA: TGTGCCATCAGTGACGGAGCGGAGTATGGCTACACCTTC. This chain connects TRBV10-3 to TRBJ1-2; D remains unclear. The CDR3 length is 13 residues. Between the trimmed V and J ends, which lost 3 bases and 5 bases, there was a span of 10 bases. Germline values: CDR1 ENHRY, CDR2 SYGVKD.

V and J are TRBV5-6 and TRBJ2-5; the D is unclear. The closer fit of TRBJ2-7 to the DNA end suggests the J call may be wrong. Germline V CDR1 and CDR2: SGHDT, YYEEEE. This CDR3 has 12 residues. The CDR3 region has the DNA TGTGCCAGCAGCTTGAGGCGGAGCGAGCAGTACTTC. Protein product: CASSLRRSEQYF.

V usage is TRBV29-1 and J usage is TRBJ1-5, with 8 bases matching TRBD1. The germline V gene encodes CDR1 SQVTM and CDR2 ANQGSEA. This CDR3 contains 15 residues. Losses at the gene ends were 6 bases for V and 2 bases for J; bases not matched to a gene: 9. CDR3 sequence: CSVSGGDGGNQPQHF. CDR3 DNA sequence: TGCAGCGTCTCAGGGGGCGATGGCGGCAATCAGCCCCAGCATTTT. Full variable domain (remainder filled in from reference TRBV29-1 and TRBJ1-5): SAVISQKPSRDICQRGTSLTIQCQVDSQVTMMFWYRQQPGQSLTLIATANQGSEATYESGFVIDKFPISRPNLTFSTLTVSNMSPEDSSIYLCSVSGGDGGNQPQHFGDGTRLSIL.

This clone turned up a few times. The CDR3: CASSSTVETRRHYEQYF. In nucleotides, the CDR3 is TGTGCCAGCAGCTCAACCGTCGAGACTAGGAGACACTACGAGCAGTACTTC. This chain joins TRBV7-9 and TRBJ2-7, with D possibly matching TRBD2 (6 bases). This CDR3 spans 17 amino acids. Per the germline V gene, CDR1 is SEHNR and CDR2 is FQNEAQ (reference sequence). Trimming stripped 4 bases from V and 3 bases from J, with 22 bases between.

V gene TRBV7-6 combines with J gene TRBJ2-1; D is unresolved. Trimming removed 6 bases from V and 4 bases from J, with 13 bases in between. This CDR3 is built from 14 residues. The germline V gene encodes CDR1 SGHVS and CDR2 FNYEAQ. This CDR3 reads CASRQENKYNEQFF. The CDR3 DNA reads as TGTGCCAGCAGACAAGAAAACAAGTACAATGAGCAGTTCTTC.

A few counts support this clone. V and J are TRBV27 and TRBJ2-2; the D gene is possibly TRBD2 (6 bases). Germline loops: CDR1 MNHEY, CDR2 SMNVEV (reference sequence). The V end lost 7 bases, the J end lost 1 base, and 10 bases lay between the germline ends. This CDR3 is built from 14 residues. The CDR3 reads CASKVGGNTGELFF. The CDR3, as DNA: TGTGCCAGCAAAGTGGGAGGGAACACCGGGGAGCTGTTTTTT.

J is TRBJ2-7 and V is TRBV6-1; TRBD2 matches 10 bases. The CDR3 loop spans 15 amino acids. V trimming: 0 bases; J trimming: 3 bases; junction bases outside the gene matches: 2. Germline CDR1 is MNHNS and CDR2 is SASEGT. The CDR3 region is CASSEAVAGGYEQYF. In DNA form, the CDR3 reads TGTGCCAGCAGTGAAGCCGTAGCGGGAGGCTACGAGCAGTACTTC.

The chain uses TRBV6-5 and TRBJ1-1; a weak D match, TRBD1 (6 bases). Germline lookup yields CDR1 MNHEY and CDR2 SVGAGI. CDR3 length: 15 residues. Trimming took 0 bases from V and 1 from J, leaving 9 bases between them. The CDR3 reads CASSYSPQGNTEAFF. The CDR3 coding sequence is TGTGCCAGCAGTTACTCCCCACAGGGGAACACTGAAGCTTTCTTT.

V gene TRBV13 combines with J gene TRBJ2-7, with D possibly being TRBD1 (6 bases). Germline CDR1 reads PRHDT; CDR2 reads FYEKMQ (reference sequence). V lost 1 base, J lost 5 bases, and 21 bases lay in between. The CDR3 runs 17 residues. In DNA form, the CDR3 reads TGTGCCAGCAGCTTAGAAGGTTGGCCAGGGGTGCGGGACGAGCAGTACTTC. As protein: CASSLEGWPGVRDEQYF.

The chain combines TRBV19 with TRBJ2-7, with TRBD1 matching over 8 bases. CDR1 is LNHDA, CDR2 SQIVND, per germline (reference sequence). V shed 1 base and J 3 bases; nucleotides not matched to a gene: 2. The length of the CDR3 is 14 residues. The CDR3: CASSIAGGGYEQYF. In nucleotides, the CDR3 is TGTGCCAGTAGTATAGCAGGGGGCGGCTACGAGCAGTACTTC.

This clone came up a few times. The chain combines TRBV25-1 with TRBJ1-1, with a tentative D call TRBD1 (5 bases). V was clipped by 7 bases and J by 8 bases, with 14 bases between them. The CDR3 loop spans 12 amino acids. Per the germline V gene, CDR1 is MGHDK and CDR2 is SYGVNS. For the CDR3, the DNA is TGTGCCAGCACGTCTTCAGGGTTAGAAGCTTTCTTT. Residues: CASTSSGLEAFF.

The chain couples TRBV28 to TRBJ2-6, with unresolved D. The CDR3 loop spans 18 amino acids. Per germline, CDR1 MDHEN and CDR2 SYDVKM. Trimming took 0 bases from V and 0 from J, leaving 12 bases between them. CDR3 nucleotides: TGTGCCAGCAGTTTATGGGTGACCAGGTCCTCTGGGGCCAACGTCCTGACTTTC. Translating gives CASSLWVTRSSGANVLTF.

There are a few counts of this clone. The chain links TRBV7-4 to TRBJ2-2; TRBD1 agrees at 12 bases. Germline CDR1 reads SGHVT; CDR2 reads SQSDAQ. The J segment lost 7 bases and the V segment lost 5 bases, leaving 2 bases of the junction unmatched. The CDR3 runs to 14 residues. The CDR3 sequence is CASSGTGGFGELFF. CDR3 nucleotides: TGTGCCAGCAGCGGGACAGGGGGCTTCGGGGAGCTGTTTTTT.

The table lists this clone with a few counts. V and J are TRBV30 and TRBJ2-1; D call uncertain. The CDR3 sequence is 14 residues long. Germline V CDR1 and CDR2: GTSNPN, SVGIG (reference sequence). Trimming removed 2 bases from V and 3 bases from J, with 11 bases in between. The CDR3 region has the DNA TGTGCCTGGAGTTTTCTAGGTCTCTACAATGAGCAGTTCTTC. Its protein is CAWSFLGLYNEQFF.

The rearrangement joins TRBV18 to TRBJ2-5; TRBD1 aligns across 12 bases. The CDR3 loop spans 17 amino acids. CDR1 and CDR2 (germline): KGHSH, LQKENI. Trimming cost V 4 bases and J 4 bases; bases outside gene matches: 10. CDR3 coding DNA: TGTGCCAGCTCACGTGGGACAGGGGGCCTGGCCGCAGAGACCCAGTACTTC. Translation gives CASSRGTGGLAAETQYF. The variable domain in full, completed from reference TRBV18 and TRBJ2-5, reads NAGVMQNPRHLVRRRGQEARLRCSPMKGHSHVYWYRQLPEEGLKFMVYLQKENIIDESGMPKERFSAEFPKEGPSILRIQQVVRGDSAAYFCASSRGTGGLAAETQYFGPGTRLLVL.

This clone was detected only a few times. The rearrangement joins TRBV2 to TRBJ2-7; no clear D. The CDR3 spans 20 residues. Trimming took off 1 base at V and 1 base at J, with 26 bases between the two ends. Looked up from germline, CDR1 is SNHLY and CDR2 is FYNNEI. In nucleotides, the CDR3 is TGTGCCAGCAGTGAAGGTACCGGTATCTTCGTGGCGGAACAATCCTACGAGCAGTACTTC. The encoded protein is CASSEGTGIFVAEQSYEQYF.

This chain uses TRBV5-4 with TRBJ1-2, with D perhaps matching TRBD1 (5 bases). The V gene's germline CDR1 is SGHNT and CDR2 YYREEE (reference sequence). The CDR3 sequence is 14 residues long. V was shortened by 0 bases and J by 6 bases, with 12 bases between the two germline ends. The CDR3 spells CASSLEGRVNGYTF. The CDR3 DNA is TGTGCCAGCAGCTTGGAGGGCAGGGTTAATGGCTACACCTTC.

This clone was recorded a few times. The rearrangement uses TRBV6-5 and TRBJ1-6; no firm D call. This CDR3 spans 14 amino acids. Germline values: CDR1 MNHEY, CDR2 SVGAGI. Trimming removed 2 bases from V and 8 bases from J, with 10 bases in between. CDR3 DNA sequence: TGTGCCAGCAGTTACGGGGTCGGGGATTCACCCCTCCACTTT. Its protein is CASSYGVGDSPLHF.

This clone appeared a single time. The genes are TRBV10-1 and TRBJ2-1, with 7 bases matching TRBD2. After removal of 4 bases from V and 8 bases from J, the junction contained 8 bases not matched to a gene. Germline CDR1 reads WNHNN; CDR2 reads SYGVQD (reference sequence). This CDR3 spans 14 amino acids. The CDR3 DNA sequence: TGCGCCAGCAGTGTTGGCGGGAGTGGGTATGAGCAGTTCTTC. Protein: CASSVGGSGYEQFF.

J is TRBJ1-1 and V is TRBV11-2; no definite D call. This CDR3 is 12 amino acids long. Germline loops: CDR1 SGHAT, CDR2 FQNNGV. V gave up 5 bases and J gave up 7 bases, with 11 bases separating them. Written as DNA, the CDR3 is TGTGCCAGCAGCGTTCTTTACAGTGAAGCTTTCTTT. It codes for CASSVLYSEAFF.